This TCR delta chain was recovered during a study of Vδ1+ human thymocytes. The template was reverse-transcribed extracted RNA. The CDR3 regions were amplified by multiplex PCR from V-gene primers to a constant-region primer. TCRdb re-called clones from the multiplex PCR reads via CATT. The table has about 27,000 delta-chain clones, 7.4% seen once. Germline CDR1 reads TSWWSYY; CDR2 reads QGS. The CDR3 is made up of 21 amino acids. The V gene end was trimmed by 2 bases and the J gene end by 3 bases; junction bases not matched to a gene: 22. In the case of this clone: Its target is unknown.

Points from the study as a whole: Thymic TRG and TRD repertoires appeared highly polyclonal, with Gaussian CDR3 length distributions.

Thymocytes were sorted as CD3+ TCRVdelta1+ TCRVdelta2- after alphabeta T cell depletion. This sequence joins TRDV1 and TRDJ1; 9 nucleotides match TRDD2. The sequenced material came from Vdelta1+ gamma-delta thymocytes from the thymus. Subset here: FACS-sorted CD3+ TCRalphabeta- TCRVdelta1+ TCRVdelta2- thymocytes. This clonotype originated in a girl in the first two years of life who had congenital heart surgery. In DNA, the CDR3 is TGTGCTCTTGGGGAATGCCCGGCCTTCCTACAGGGGATATGGTTGGCCGATAAACTCATCTTT. Protein: CALGECPAFLQGIWLADKLIF.